The present entry profiles one TCR beta chain with its context. No antigen is known for it. This sample was taken from a study of PD-L1 blockade in urothelial cancer. Study overall: Atezolizumab 1,200 mg was given intravenously every 3 weeks, starting 2014. The researchers analyzed blood 3 weeks (second dose) and 6 weeks after treatment start.

Study results and caveats: Having blood TCR clonality under the median before treatment predicted better survival.

Per germline, CDR1 MGHRA and CDR2 YSYEKL. CDR3 length: 18 residues. V lost 0 bases, J lost 3 bases, and 10 bases stayed unmatched. Synthetically made TCR analog templates were put into each PCR as spikes. Only in-frame clones appear in the TCRdb table, and some are missing; sequencing was by immunoSEQ multiplex PCR. The sample lists tens of thousands of clones, around 88% occurring once. The chain is built from TRBV4-1 and TRBJ1-4, with 7 bases aligning to TRBD1. The sequences come from PBMCs, collected around atezolizumab (anti-PD-L1) treatment. This clonotype was obtained from a man aged 55 to 70 with urothelial cancer. The CDR3 sequence: CASSQDPGQVAPNEKLFF. CDR3 bases: TGCGCCAGCAGCCAAGACCCAGGACAGGTGGCCCCTAATGAAAAACTGTTTTTT.